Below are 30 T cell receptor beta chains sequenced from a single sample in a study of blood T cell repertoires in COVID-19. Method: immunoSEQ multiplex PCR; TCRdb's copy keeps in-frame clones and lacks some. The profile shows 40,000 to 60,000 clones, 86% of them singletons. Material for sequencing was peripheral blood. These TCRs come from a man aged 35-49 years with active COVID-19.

CDR3 nucleotides: TGTGCCTGGAGTCCCCGAGGATCGGTCTATGGCTACACCTTC. It specifies CAWSPRGSVYGYTF. The chain has TRBV30 and TRBJ1-2; D remains unclear. The germline gives CDR1 GTSNPN, CDR2 SVGIG (reference sequence). Trimming removed 2 bases from V and 4 bases from J, with 14 bases in between. The CDR3 sequence is 14 residues long.

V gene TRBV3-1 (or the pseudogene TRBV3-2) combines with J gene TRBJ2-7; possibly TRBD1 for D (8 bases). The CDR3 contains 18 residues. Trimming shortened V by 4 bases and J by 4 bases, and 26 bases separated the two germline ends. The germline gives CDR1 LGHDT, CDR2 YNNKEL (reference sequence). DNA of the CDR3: TGTGCCAGCAGCCGCACCCCCCACAGGGGGGGGAAGGGGTACGAGCAGTACTTC. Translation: CASSRTPHRGGKGYEQYF.

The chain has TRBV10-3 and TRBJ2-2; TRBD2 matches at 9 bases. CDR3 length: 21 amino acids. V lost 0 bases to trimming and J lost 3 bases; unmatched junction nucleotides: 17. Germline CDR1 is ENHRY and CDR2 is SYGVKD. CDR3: CAISESILREGLYYDTGELFF. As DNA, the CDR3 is TGTGCCATCAGTGAGTCGATTTTGCGGGAGGGCCTATATTACGACACCGGGGAGCTGTTTTTT.

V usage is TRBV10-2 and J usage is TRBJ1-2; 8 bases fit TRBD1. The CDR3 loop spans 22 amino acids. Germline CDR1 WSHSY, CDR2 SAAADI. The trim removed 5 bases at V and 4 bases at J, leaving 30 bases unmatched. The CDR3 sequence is CASSRDGTGTVGPSNSFYGYTF. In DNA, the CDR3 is TGCGCCAGCAGTCGTGATGGGACAGGAACCGTCGGCCCCAGCAACTCCTTCTATGGCTACACCTTC.

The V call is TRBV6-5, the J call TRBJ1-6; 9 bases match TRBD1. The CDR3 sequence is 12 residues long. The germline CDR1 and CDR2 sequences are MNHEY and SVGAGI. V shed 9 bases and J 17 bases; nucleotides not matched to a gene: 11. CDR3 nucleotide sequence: TGTGCCAGTGGGACAGGGAGGTTCGCCGTCCACTTT. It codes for CASGTGRFAVHF.

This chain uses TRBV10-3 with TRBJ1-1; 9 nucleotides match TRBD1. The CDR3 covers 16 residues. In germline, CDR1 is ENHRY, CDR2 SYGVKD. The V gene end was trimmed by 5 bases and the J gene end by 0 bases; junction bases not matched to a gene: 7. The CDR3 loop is CAISSGTGIVNTEAFF. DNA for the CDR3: TGTGCCATCAGTTCCGGGACAGGGATTGTGAACACTGAAGCTTTCTTT.

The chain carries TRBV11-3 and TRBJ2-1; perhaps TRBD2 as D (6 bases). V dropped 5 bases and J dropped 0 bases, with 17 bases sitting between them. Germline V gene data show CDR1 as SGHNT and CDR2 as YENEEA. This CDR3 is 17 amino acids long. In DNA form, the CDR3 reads TGTGCCAGCAGCCCCCGAACCGGGACTTTCTCCTACAATGAGCAGTTCTTC. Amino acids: CASSPRTGTFSYNEQFF.

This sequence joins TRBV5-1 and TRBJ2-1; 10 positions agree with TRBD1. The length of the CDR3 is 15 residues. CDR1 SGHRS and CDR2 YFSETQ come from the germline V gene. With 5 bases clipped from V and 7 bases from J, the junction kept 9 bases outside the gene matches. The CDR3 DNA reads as TGCGCCAGCAGTTTATCAGGGACAGGGGATAATGAGCAGTTCTTC. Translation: CASSLSGTGDNEQFF.

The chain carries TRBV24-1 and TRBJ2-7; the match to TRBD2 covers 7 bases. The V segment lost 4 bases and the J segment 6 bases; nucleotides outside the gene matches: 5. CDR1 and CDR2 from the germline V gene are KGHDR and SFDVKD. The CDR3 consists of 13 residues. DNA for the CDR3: TGTGCCACCAGTGACGGGAGGATTTCCGAGCAGTACTTC. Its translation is CATSDGRISEQYF.

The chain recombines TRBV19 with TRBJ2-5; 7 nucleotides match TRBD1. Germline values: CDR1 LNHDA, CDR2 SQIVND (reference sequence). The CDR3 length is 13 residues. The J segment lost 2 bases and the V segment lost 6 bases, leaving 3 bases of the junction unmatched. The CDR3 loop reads CASSTGEQETQYF. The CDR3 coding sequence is TGTGCCAGTAGCACAGGGGAACAAGAGACCCAGTACTTC. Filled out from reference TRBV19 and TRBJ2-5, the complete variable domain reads DGGITQSPKYLFRKEGQNVTLSCEQNLNHDAMYWYRQDPGQGLRLIYYSQIVNDFQKGDIAEGYSVSREKKESFPLTVTSAQKNPTAFYLCASSTGEQETQYFGPGTRLLVL.

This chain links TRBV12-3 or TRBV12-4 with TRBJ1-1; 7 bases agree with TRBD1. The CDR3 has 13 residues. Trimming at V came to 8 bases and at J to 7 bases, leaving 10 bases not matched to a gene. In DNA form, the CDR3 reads TGTGCCAGCTTCGGACAGGAGCTTTATGAAGCTTTCTTT. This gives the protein CASFGQELYEAFF.

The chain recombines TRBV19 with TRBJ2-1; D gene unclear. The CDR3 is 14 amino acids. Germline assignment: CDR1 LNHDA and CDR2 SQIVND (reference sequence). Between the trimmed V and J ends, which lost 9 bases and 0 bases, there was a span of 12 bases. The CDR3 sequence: CASQRLDSYNEQFF. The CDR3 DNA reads TGTGCCAGCCAGCGCCTGGACTCCTACAATGAGCAGTTCTTC.

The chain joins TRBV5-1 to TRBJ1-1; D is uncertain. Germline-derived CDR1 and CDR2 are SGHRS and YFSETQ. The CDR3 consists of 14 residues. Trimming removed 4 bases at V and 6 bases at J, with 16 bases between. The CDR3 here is CASSERTERAEAFF. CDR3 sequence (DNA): TGCGCCAGCAGCGAGCGAACAGAGAGGGCTGAAGCTTTCTTT.

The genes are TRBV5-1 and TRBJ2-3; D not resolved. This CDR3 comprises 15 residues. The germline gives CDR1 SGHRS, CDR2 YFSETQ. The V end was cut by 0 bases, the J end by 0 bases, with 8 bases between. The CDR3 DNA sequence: TGCGCCAGCAGCTTGGTAGATTTTAGCACAGATACGCAGTATTTT. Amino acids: CASSLVDFSTDTQYF. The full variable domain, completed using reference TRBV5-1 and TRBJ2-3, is KAGVTQTPRYLIKTRGQQVTLSCSPISGHRSVSWYQQTPGQGLQFLFEYFSETQRNKGNFPGRFSGRQFSNSRSEMNVSTLELGDSALYLCASSLVDFSTDTQYFGPGTRLTVL.

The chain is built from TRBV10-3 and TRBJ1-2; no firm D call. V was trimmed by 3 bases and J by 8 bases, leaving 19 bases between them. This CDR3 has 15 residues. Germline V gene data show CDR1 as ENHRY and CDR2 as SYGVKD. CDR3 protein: CAISDEPALSGGYTF. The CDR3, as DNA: TGTGCCATCAGTGACGAGCCGGCATTATCGGGAGGCTACACCTTC.

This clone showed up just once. The CDR3 sequence: CASSLAGGSDTQYF. The CDR3 nucleotides are TGCGCCAGCAGCTTGGCAGGGGGCTCAGATACGCAGTATTTT. This rearrangement joins TRBV5-1 to TRBJ2-3, with 8 bases identical to TRBD1. The V gene end was trimmed by 0 bases and the J gene end by 4 bases; junction bases not matched to a gene: 1. CDR1 is SGHRS and CDR2 is YFSETQ in the germline V gene. The CDR3 loop spans 14 amino acids.

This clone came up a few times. The CDR3 protein is CASSGGTGENTEAFF. CDR3 sequence (DNA): TGTGCCAGCAGCGGTGGGACAGGGGAGAACACTGAAGCTTTCTTT. The J gene is TRBJ1-1, the V gene TRBV11-2; 10 nucleotides match TRBD1. Germline CDR1 reads SGHAT; CDR2 reads FQNNGV. Trimming took 5 bases from V and 1 from J; bases not matched to a gene: 4. This CDR3 is 15 amino acids long.

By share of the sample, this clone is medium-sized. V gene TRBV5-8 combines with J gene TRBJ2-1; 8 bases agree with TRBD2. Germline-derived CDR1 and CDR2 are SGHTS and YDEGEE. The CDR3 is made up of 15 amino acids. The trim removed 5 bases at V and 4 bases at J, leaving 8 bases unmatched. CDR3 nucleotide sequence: TGTGCCAGCAGATCACTAGCGGCGATATACAATGAGCAGTTCTTC. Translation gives CASRSLAAIYNEQFF.

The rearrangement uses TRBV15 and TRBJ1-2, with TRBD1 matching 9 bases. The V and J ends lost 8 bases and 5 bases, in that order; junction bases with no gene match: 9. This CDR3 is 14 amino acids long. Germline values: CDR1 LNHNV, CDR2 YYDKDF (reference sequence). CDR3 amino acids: CATAPGTGPYGYTF. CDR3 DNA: TGTGCCACCGCCCCCGGGACAGGGCCGTATGGCTACACCTTC.

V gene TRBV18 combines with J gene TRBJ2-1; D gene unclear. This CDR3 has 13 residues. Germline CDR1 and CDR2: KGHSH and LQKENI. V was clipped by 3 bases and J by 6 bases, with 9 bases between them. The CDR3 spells CASSPQLRNEQFF. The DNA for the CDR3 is TGTGCCAGCTCACCTCAACTTCGCAATGAGCAGTTCTTC.

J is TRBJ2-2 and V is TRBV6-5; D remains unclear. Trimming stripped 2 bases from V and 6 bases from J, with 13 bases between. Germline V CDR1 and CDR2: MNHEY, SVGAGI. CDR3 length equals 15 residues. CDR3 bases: TGTGCCAGCAGTTACCCCCAGGCCCCGGCCGGGGAGCTGTTTTTT. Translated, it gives CASSYPQAPAGELFF.

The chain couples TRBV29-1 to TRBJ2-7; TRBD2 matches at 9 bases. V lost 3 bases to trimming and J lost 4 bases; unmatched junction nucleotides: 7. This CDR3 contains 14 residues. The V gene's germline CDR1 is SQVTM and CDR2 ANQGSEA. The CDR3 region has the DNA TGCAGCGTTGAGTCCCCAGCGGGAGGTTACGAGCAGTACTTC. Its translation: CSVESPAGGYEQYF.

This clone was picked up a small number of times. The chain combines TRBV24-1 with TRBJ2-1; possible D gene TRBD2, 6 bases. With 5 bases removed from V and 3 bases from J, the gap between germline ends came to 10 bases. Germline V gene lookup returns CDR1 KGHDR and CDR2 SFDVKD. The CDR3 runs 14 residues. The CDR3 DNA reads TGTGCCACCAGTGGTTGGGGGGACTACAATGAGCAGTTCTTC. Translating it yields CATSGWGDYNEQFF.

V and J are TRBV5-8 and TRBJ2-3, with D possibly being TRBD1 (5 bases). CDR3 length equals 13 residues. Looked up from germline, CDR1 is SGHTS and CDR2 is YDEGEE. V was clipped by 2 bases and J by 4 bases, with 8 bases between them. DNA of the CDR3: TGTGCCAGCAGCTTCAAAGGGGCAGATACGCAGTATTTT. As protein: CASSFKGADTQYF.

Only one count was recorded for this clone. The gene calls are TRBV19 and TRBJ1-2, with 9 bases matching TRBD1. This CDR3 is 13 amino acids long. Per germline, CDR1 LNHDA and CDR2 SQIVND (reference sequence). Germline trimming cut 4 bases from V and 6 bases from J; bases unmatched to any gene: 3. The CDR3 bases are TGTGCCAGTAGTACCCGGACAGGGGATGGCTACACCTTC. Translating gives CASSTRTGDGYTF.

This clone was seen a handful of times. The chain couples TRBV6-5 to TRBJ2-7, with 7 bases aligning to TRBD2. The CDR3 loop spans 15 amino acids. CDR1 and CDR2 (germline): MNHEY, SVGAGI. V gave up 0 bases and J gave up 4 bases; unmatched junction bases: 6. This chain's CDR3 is CASSYSGEGGYEQYF. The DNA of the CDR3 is TGTGCCAGCAGTTACTCAGGGGAGGGAGGGTACGAGCAGTACTTC.

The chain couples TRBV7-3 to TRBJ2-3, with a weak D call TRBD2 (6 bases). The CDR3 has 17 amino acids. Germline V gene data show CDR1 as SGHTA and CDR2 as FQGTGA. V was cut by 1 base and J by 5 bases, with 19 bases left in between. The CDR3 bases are TGTGCCAGCAGCTTAAATTCGGCTAGCGCGAGTGGAGATACGCAGTATTTT. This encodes CASSLNSASASGDTQYF.

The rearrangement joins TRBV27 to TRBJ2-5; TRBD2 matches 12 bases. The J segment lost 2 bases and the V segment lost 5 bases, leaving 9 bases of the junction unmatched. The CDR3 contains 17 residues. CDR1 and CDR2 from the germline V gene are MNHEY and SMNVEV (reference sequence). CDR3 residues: CASSPPTSGRLQETQYF. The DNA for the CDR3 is TGTGCCAGCAGTCCCCCCACTAGCGGGAGGTTGCAAGAGACCCAGTACTTC.

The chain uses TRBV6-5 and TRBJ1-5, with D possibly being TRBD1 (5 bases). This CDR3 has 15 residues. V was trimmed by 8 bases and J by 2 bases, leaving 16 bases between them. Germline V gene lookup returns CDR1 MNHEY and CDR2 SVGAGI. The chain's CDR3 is CASSSGRQGNQPQHF. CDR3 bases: TGTGCCAGCTCCTCAGGGCGGCAGGGCAATCAGCCCCAGCATTTT.

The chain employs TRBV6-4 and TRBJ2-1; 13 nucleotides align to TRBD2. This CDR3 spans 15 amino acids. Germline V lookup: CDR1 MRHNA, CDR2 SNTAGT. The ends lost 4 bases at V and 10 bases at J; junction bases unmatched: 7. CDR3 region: CASSVLAGGPREQFF. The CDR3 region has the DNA TGTGCCAGCAGTGTACTAGCGGGAGGGCCACGGGAGCAGTTCTTC.